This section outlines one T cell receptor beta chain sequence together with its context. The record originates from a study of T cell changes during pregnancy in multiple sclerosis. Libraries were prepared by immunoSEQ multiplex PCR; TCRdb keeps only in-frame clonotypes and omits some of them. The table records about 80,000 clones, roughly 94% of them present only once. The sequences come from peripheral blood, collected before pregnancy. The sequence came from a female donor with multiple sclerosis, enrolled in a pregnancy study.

CDR3 amino acids: CASSLLNDEQYF. CDR3 nucleotide sequence: TGCGCCAGCAGCCTCCTAAACGACGAGCAGTACTTC. The V gene is TRBV5-1, the J gene TRBJ2-7; D is ambiguous. V was shortened by 4 bases and J by 5 bases, with 10 bases between the two germline ends. This CDR3 is 12 amino acids long. CDR1 and CDR2 (germline): SGHRS, YFSETQ.